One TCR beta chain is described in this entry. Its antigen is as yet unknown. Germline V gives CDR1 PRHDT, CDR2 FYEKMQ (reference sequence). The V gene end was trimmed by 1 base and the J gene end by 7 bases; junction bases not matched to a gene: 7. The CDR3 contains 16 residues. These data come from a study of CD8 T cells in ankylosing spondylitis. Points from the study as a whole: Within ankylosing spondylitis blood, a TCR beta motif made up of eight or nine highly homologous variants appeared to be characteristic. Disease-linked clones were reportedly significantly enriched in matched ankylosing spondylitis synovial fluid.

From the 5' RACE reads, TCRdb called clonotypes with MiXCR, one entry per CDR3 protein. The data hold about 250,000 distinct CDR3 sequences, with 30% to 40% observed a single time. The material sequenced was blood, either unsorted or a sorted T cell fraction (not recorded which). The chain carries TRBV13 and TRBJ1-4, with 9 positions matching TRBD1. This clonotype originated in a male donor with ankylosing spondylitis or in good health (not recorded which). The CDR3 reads CASSLAPGTGREKLFF. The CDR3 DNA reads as TGTGCCAGCAGCTTAGCTCCCGGGACAGGGCGTGAAAAACTGTTTTTT.